This T cell receptor beta chain emerged from a study of beta chain features in type 1 diabetes listed by TCRdb under 2018. General notes on the study: Mean age, gender distribution, total cell number and subset yield did not differ between patients and healthy donors. Regulatory and stem cell-like memory subsets were isolated from only 8 patients and roughly 8 healthy donors, whereas naive and central memory subsets came from all 28 donors. A total of roughly 100 million sorted cells were examined across all samples, and RNA yield correlated strongly with the number of cells per subset. The study compared the TCRB repertoires of sorted circulating CD4+ T cell subsets in recently diagnosed type 1 diabetes patients with those in matched healthy donors. The investigation overall reported the following: A moderate but significant shortening of TCRB CDR3 length was observed in type 1 diabetes patients in all four CD4+ subsets. Only small numbers of individuals were included in the HLA sub-analyses, which left unresolved whether HLA type had any influence on TCRB rearrangement. Fewer insertions and more nucleotide deletions at VDJ recombination sites were observed in patients with type 1 diabetes, implying thymic rearrangement abnormalities. Because cDNA rather than genomic DNA was sequenced, highly expressing activated cells could have been over-represented, although no difference in activation and CD3 levels was found between groups. Naive, central memory and regulatory TCRB repertoires appeared more similar among patients than among healthy donors. PCR might favor shorter templates, but patient and control samples were amplified and corrected together, so any skew would affect both groups equally.

Each donor gave one peripheral blood draw, roughly 110 mL on average, collected into heparinised tubes. Using a panel that included CD45RO, CCR7, CD25, CD127, CD95 and CD27, naive, central memory, regulatory and stem cell-like memory CD4+ T cells were sorted on a BD FACSAria II. Every sorted population had a purity above 95%. PBMCs were separated immediately by Lymphoprep density gradient centrifugation and were stained directly, without being cultured. So that batch effects would be minimized, each experiment stained and sorted samples in pairs, pairing one healthy donor with one patient. The entire isolated RNA was reverse transcribed using the High Capacity cDNA Reverse Transcription Kit, and thus expressed TCRB transcripts were sequenced. Deep immunoSEQ sequencing was applied to naive, central memory and regulatory T cell samples, giving an average of roughly 3.3 million total reads per sample. Sorted cells were lysed in RLT buffer, and RNA was extracted using DNase-treated RNeasy Micro or Mini kits according to cell number. To prevent cross-contamination, every cell subset was processed on its own, while patient and healthy donor samples were processed together. The immunoSEQ multiplex PCR was used to amplify TCRB sequences from cDNA, generating 87-bp fragments that spanned the CDR3 region. Sequencing of the amplicons was performed on the Illumina HiSeq platform. On the authors' methods: PCR bias was computationally corrected using synthetic template baselines, reads within Hamming distance 2 were collapsed, and singletons that could not be merged were discarded. Reads were aligned against IMGT to assign V, D and J genes, CDR3 length and insertions or deletions at six rearrangement sites. Within each subset, clonotype counts were normalized to sorted cell number, after which true diversity and Gini coefficients were computed with the tcR R package. Repertoire sharing was quantified using the overlap coefficient calculated on TCRB nucleotide sequences. This is the immuneACCESS table as TCRdb keeps it, with only in-frame sequences that have V and J called. A part of the clones is gone; compared with another copy, unresolved V genes explain less than half, and the rest is unexplained. The D gene and trimming were derived from the DNA, and the V and J assignments and clone size from that table. Counted in this sample were hundreds of thousands of clones; less than 10% of them appeared once. In total, the top ten clones hold approximately 0.47% of the sample.

On this clone itself: The target of this receptor is not known. The input lacks base qualities; no much larger clone sits a single base away.

Sequenced sample: central memory CD4+ T cells from blood. The sequence derives from a woman younger than 30 in good health.

This receptor carries the CDR3 CASSRTGRDTEAFF. DNA sequence: TGTGCCAGCAGCCGGACAGGGAGGGACACTGAAGCTTTCTTT. This chain is built from TRBV4-2 and TRBJ1-1, and TRBD1 matches 8 of the central bases. For CDR1 and CDR2, the germline V gene lists LGHNA and YNFKEQ. Clipping removes 4 bases from V and 3 bases from J, with 4 as the unmatched junction base count. The CDR3 sequence holds 14 residues, the cysteine and phenylalanine included. The retained sequence is limited to the CDR3, 42 bases, with the frame set at the first base.